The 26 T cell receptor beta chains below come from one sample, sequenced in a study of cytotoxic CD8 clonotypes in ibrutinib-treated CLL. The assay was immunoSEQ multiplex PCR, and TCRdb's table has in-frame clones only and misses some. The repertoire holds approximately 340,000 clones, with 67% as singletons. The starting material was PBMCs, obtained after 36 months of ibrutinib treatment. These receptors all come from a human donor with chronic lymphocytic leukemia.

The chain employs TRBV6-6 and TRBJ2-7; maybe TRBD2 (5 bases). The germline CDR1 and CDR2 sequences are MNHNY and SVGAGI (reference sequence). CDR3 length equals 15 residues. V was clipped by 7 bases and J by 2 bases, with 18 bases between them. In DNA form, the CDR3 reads TGTGCCAGCACCCGAGTTCCCCTCGGGGCCTACGAGCAGTACTTC. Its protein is CASTRVPLGAYEQYF.

CDR3 DNA: TGCGCCAGCAGCCAAGATCGACTCGAGCAGTACTTC. Protein: CASSQDRLEQYF. The chain joins TRBV4-1 to TRBJ2-7; D remains unclear. CDR1 and CDR2 from the germline V gene are MGHRA and YSYEKL. CDR3 length: 12 residues. V lost 0 bases and J 6 bases, leaving 6 bases between the germline ends.

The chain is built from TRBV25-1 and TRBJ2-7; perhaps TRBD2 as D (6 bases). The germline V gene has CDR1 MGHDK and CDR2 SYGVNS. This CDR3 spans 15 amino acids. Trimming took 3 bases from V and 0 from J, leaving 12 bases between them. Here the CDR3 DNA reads TGTGCCAGCAGTGAGTGGGGAGGAGACTCCTACGAGCAGTACTTC. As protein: CASSEWGGDSYEQYF.

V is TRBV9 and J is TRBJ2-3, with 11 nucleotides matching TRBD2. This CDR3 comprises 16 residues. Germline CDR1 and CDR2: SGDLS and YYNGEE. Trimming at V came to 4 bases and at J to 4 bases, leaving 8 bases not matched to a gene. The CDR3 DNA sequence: TGTGCCAGCAGCCCGAGGCTAGCGGGGGGCCCAGATACGCAGTATTTT. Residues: CASSPRLAGGPDTQYF.

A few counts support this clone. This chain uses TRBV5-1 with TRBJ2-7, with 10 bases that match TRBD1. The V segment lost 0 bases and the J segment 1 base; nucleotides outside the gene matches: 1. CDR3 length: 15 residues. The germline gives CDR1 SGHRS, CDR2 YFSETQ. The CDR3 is CASSLVGQGSYEQYF. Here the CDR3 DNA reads TGCGCCAGCAGCTTGGTGGGACAGGGGTCCTACGAGCAGTACTTC.

The CDR3 DNA follows: TGTGCCAGTAGCCGAGGGGCTAGTGGGGGCTACGAGCAGTACTTC. Protein: CASSRGASGGYEQYF. The rearrangement links TRBV19 to TRBJ2-7; D could derive from TRBD1 or TRBD2 (5 bases each). The V end was cut by 6 bases, the J end by 3 bases, with 18 bases between. CDR1 is LNHDA and CDR2 is SQIVND in the germline V gene (reference sequence). The CDR3 totals 15 residues.

This CDR3 is CASSSYSGKRGDTQYF. CDR3 nucleotides: TGTGCCAGCAGTAGCTATAGCGGGAAGCGGGGAGATACGCAGTATTTT. V gene TRBV27 combines with J gene TRBJ2-3; 8 bases map to TRBD2. The germline V gene has CDR1 MNHEY and CDR2 SMNVEV (reference sequence). With 5 bases clipped from V and 5 bases from J, the junction kept 12 bases outside the gene matches. The CDR3 is made up of 16 amino acids.

The CDR3, as DNA: TGTGCAAGTCGCTTAGTTTGTAGGGCACGGAAAGGGGGGATGAACACTGAAGCTTTCTTT. Translation: CASRLVCRARKGGMNTEAFF. The rearrangement uses TRBV12-2 and TRBJ1-1. TRBV12-2 is a listed pseudogene. This CDR3 has 20 amino acids.

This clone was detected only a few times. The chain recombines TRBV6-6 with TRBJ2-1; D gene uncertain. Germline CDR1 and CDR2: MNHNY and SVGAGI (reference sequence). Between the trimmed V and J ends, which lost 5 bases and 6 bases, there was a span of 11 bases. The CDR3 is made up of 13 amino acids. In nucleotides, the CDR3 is TGTGCCAGCAGTAGCCCCGTGGTCAATGAGCAGTTCTTC. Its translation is CASSSPVVNEQFF.

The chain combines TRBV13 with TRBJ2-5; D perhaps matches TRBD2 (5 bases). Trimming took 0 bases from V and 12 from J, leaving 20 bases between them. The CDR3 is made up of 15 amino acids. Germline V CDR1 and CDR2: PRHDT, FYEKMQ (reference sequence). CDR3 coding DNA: TGTGCCAGCAGCTTAGGTTTGGGTTTGGAGGCCAGGAAGTACTTC. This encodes CASSLGLGLEARKYF.

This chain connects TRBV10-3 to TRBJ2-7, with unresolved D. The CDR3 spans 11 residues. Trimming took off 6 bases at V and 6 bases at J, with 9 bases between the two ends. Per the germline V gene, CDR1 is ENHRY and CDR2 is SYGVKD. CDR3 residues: CAISPGVEQYF. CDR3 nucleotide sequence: TGTGCCATCAGCCCTGGCGTCGAGCAGTACTTC.

The CDR3 nucleotides read TGCAGTGCTAGAGATTTGGACGAGCAGTACTTC. Its protein product is CSARDLDEQYF. This chain connects TRBV20-1 to TRBJ2-7; D gene unclear. The CDR3 loop spans 11 amino acids. Germline V lookup: CDR1 DFQATT, CDR2 SNEGSKA (reference sequence). V lost 0 bases, J lost 5 bases, and 5 bases lay in between.

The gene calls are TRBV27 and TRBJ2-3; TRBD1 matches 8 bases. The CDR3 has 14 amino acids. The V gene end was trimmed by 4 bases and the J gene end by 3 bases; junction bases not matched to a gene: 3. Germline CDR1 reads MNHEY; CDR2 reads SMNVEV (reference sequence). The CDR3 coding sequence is TGTGCCAGCAGTTCGGGACAGGTTACAGATACGCAGTATTTT. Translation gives CASSSGQVTDTQYF.

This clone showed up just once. The CDR3: CSVESQGLEKLFF. CDR3 bases: TGCAGCGTTGAGTCACAGGGTCTCGAAAAACTGTTTTTT. V usage is TRBV29-1 and J usage is TRBJ1-4; a possible D gene is TRBD1 (6 bases). The germline V gene encodes CDR1 SQVTM and CDR2 ANQGSEA. The CDR3 extends over 13 amino acids. Trimming took 3 bases from V and 8 from J, leaving 13 bases between them.

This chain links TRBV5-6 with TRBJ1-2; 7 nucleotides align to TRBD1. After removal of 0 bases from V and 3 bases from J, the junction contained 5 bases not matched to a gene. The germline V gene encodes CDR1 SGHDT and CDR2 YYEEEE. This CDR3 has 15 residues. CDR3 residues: CASSLGQGVYYGYTF. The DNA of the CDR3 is TGTGCCAGCAGCTTGGGCCAGGGGGTTTACTATGGCTACACCTTC. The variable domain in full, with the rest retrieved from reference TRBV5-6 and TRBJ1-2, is DAGVTQSPTHLIKTRGQQVTLRCSPKSGHDTVSWYQQALGQGPQFIFQYYEEEERQRGNFPDRFSGHQFPNYSSELNVNALLLGDSALYLCASSLGQGVYYGYTFGSGTRLTVV.

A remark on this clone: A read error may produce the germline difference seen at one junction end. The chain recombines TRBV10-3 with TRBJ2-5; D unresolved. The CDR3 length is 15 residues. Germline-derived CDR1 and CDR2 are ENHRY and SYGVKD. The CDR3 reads CASSSPHKAQETQYF. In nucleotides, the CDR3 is TGTGCCAGCAGTTCTCCGCACAAAGCGCAAGAGACCCAGTACTTC.

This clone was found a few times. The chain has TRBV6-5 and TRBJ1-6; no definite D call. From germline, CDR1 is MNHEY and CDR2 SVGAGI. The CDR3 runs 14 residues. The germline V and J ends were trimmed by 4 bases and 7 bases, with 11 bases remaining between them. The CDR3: CASSFRAQNSPLHF. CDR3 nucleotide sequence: TGTGCCAGCAGTTTCCGGGCTCAAAATTCACCCCTCCACTTT.

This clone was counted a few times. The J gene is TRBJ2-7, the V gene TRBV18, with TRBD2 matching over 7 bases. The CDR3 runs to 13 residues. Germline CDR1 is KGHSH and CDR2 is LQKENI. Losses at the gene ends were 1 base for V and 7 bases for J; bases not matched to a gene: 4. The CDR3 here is CASSPQPSGEQYF. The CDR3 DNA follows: TGTGCCAGCTCACCACAACCTAGCGGTGAGCAGTACTTC.

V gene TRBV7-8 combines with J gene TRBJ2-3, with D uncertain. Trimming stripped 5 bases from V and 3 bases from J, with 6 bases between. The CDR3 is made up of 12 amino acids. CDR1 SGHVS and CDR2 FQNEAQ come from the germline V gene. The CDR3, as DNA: TGTGCCAGCAGCCAATTTACAGATACGCAGTATTTT. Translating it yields CASSQFTDTQYF.

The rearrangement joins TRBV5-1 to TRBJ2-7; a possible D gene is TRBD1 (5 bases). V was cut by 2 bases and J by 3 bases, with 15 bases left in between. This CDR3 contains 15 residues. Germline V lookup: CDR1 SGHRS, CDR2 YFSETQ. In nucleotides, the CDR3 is TGCGCCAGCAGCTTCTCTCAGGGTGGAGACTACGAGCAGTACTTC. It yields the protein CASSFSQGGDYEQYF.

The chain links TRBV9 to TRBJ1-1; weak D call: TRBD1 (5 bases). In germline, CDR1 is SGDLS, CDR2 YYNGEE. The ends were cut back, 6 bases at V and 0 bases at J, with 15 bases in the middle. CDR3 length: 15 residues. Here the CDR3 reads CASTFQGDMNTEAFF. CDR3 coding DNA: TGTGCCAGCACGTTCCAGGGCGATATGAACACTGAAGCTTTCTTT. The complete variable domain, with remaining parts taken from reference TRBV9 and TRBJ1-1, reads DSGVTQTPKHLITATGQRVTLRCSPRSGDLSVYWYQQSLDQGLQFLIQYYNGEERAKGNILERFSAQQFPDLHSELNLSSLELGDSALYFCASTFQGDMNTEAFFGQGTRLTVV.

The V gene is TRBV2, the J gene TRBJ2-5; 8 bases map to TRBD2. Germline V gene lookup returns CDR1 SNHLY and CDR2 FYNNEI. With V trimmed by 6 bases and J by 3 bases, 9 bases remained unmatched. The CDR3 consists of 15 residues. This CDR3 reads CASRWRGVWKETQYF. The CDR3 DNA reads TGTGCCAGCAGGTGGCGGGGGGTGTGGAAAGAGACCCAGTACTTC.

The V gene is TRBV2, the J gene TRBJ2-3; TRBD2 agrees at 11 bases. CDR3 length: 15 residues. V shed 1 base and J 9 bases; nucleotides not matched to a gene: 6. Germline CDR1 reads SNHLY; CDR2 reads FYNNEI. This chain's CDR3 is CASSEVTGTSGTQYF. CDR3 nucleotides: TGTGCCAGCAGTGAAGTAACCGGGACTAGCGGCACGCAGTATTTT.

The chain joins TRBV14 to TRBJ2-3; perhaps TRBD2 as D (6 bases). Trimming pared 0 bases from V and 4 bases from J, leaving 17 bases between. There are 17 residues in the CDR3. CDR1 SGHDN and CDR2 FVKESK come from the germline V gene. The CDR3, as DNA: TGTGCCAGCAGCCAAGATTTCAGGGCGGGGCCCGCAGATACGCAGTATTTT. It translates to CASSQDFRAGPADTQYF.

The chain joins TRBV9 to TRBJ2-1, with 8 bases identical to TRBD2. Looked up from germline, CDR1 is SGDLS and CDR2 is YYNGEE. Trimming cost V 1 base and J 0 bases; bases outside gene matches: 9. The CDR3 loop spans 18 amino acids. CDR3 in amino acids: CASSVWTSSISSYNEQFF. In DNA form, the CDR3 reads TGTGCCAGCAGCGTATGGACTAGCTCTATCAGCTCCTACAATGAGCAGTTCTTC.

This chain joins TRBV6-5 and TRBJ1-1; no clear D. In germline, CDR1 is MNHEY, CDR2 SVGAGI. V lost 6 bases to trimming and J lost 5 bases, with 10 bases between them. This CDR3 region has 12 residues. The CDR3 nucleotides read TGTGCCAGCAGATGGATAGGGACTGAAGCTTTCTTT. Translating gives CASRWIGTEAFF.